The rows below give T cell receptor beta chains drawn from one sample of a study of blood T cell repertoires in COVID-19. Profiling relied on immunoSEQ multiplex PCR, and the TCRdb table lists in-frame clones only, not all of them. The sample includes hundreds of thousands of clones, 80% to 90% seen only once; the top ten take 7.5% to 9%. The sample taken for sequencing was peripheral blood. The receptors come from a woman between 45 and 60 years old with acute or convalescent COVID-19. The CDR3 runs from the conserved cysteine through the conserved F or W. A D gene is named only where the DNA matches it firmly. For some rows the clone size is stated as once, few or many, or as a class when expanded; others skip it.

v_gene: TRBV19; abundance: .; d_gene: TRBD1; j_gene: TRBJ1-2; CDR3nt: TGTGCCAGTAGTATAAAAGGGACAGGGAACTATGGCTACACCTTC; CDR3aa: CASSIKGTGNYGYTF
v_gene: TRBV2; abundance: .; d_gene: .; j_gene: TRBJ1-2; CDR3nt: TGTGCCAGCAGTGAAGGAGGCAGTGGGAACTATGGCTACACCTTC; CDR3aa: CASSEGGSGNYGYTF
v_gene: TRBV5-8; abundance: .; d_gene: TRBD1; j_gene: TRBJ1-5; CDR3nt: TGTGCCAGCAGCTCCGGGACAGCCAGCAATCAGCCCCAGCATTTT; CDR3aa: CASSSGTASNQPQHF
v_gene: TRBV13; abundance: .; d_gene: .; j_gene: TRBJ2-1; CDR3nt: TGTGCCAGCAGCCGGCTTGCCTCTAGCATTTTACTCTACAATGAGCAGTTCTTC; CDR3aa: CASSRLASSILLYNEQFF
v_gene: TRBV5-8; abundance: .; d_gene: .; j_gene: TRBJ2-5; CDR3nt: TGTGCCAGCAGCTTGCGGGAGACCCAGTACTTC; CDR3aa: CASSLRETQYF
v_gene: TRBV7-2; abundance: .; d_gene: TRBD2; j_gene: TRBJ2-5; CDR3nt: TGTGCCAGCAGCTTAGCATTTGGGACTAGCGGGAGGGCCTCAGAGACCCAGTACTTC; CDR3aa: CASSLAFGTSGRASETQYF
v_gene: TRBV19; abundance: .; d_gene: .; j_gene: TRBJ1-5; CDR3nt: TGTGCCAGTAGTATTTTACCGAGAAGCAATCAGCCCCAGCATTTT; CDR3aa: CASSILPRSNQPQHF
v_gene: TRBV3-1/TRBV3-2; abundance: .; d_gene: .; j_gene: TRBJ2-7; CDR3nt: TGTGCCAGCAGCCAAGTCAGCTACGAGCAGTACTTC; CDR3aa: CASSQVSYEQYF
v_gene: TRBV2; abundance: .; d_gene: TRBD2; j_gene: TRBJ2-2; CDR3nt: TGTGCCAGTGGTAGCGGGTTGGTTTCCCCCGGGGAGCTGTTTTTT; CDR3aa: CASGSGLVSPGELFF
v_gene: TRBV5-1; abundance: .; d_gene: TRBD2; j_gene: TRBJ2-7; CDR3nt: TGCGCCAGCAAGTTCCCCATGGGACTAGCGATACACGAGCAGTACTTC; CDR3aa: CASKFPMGLAIHEQYF
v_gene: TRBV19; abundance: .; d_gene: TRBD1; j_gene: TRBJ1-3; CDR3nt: TGTGCCAGTAGTCCGGACAGGTACTCAAACTCTGGAAACACCATATATTTT; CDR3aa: CASSPDRYSNSGNTIYF
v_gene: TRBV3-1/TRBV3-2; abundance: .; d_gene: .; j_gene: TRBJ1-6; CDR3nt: TGTGCCAGCAGCCGCTACAGGGTTTATAATTCACCCCTCCACTTT; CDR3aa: CASSRYRVYNSPLHF
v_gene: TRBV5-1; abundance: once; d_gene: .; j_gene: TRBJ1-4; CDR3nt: TGCGCCAGCAGCCTCCGGGGGGGCGAGAATGAAAAACTGTTTTTT; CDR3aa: CASSLRGGENEKLFF
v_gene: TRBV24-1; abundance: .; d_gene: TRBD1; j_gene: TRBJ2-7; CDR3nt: TGTGCCACCAGTGACCAATCCGGGACAGCCTTCTACGAGCAGTACTTC; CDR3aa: CATSDQSGTAFYEQYF